This record concerns one TCR beta chain sequence. Its specificity is not known. These donors were members of the approximately 110-subject validation cohort, a group separate from the approximately 670-subject first cohort. These data are taken from a study of cytomegalovirus exposure and HLA in healthy donors. Points from the study as a whole: The study flagged some 170 TCR beta chains as cytomegalovirus-associated.

Trimming pared 2 bases from V and 8 bases from J, leaving 13 bases between. The CDR3 spans 13 residues. The germline CDR1 and CDR2 sequences are SGDLS and YYNGEE. Some clones are missing from TCRdb's copy, which holds only in-frame ones; the method was immunoSEQ multiplex PCR. The sample has about 180,000 clones; roughly 86% are singletons. Sequencing was done on a sample of PBMCs. This clonotype originated in a man aged 18 to 29 in good health and CMV-seropositive. V gene TRBV9 combines with J gene TRBJ1-2; possibly TRBD1 for D (6 bases). The CDR3 here is CASSVGQRYGYTF. Here the CDR3 DNA reads TGTGCCAGCAGCGTGGGACAAAGATACGGCTACACCTTC.